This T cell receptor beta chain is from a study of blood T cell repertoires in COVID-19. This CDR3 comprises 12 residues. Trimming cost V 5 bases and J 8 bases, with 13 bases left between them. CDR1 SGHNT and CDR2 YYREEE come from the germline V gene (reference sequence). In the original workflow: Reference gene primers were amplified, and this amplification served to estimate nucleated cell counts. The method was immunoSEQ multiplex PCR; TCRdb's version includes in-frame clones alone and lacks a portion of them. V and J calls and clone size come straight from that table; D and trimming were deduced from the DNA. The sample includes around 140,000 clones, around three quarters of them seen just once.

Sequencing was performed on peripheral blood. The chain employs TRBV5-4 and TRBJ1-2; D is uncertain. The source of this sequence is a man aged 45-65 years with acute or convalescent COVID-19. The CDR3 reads CASRSLKEGYTF. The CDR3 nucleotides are TGTGCCAGCAGATCACTCAAGGAGGGCTACACCTTC. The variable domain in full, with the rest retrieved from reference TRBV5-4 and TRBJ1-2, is ETGVTQSPTHLIKTRGQQVTLRCSSQSGHNTVSWYQQALGQGPQFIFQYYREEENGRGNFPPRFSGLQFPNYSSELNVNALELDDSALYLCASRSLKEGYTFGSGTRLTVV.